The clone carrying this T cell receptor beta chain was seen repeatedly, ten times or more. This sample is drawn from a study of beta chain features in type 1 diabetes. CDR3 length: 12 residues. Trimming shortened V by 2 bases and J by 4 bases, and 5 bases separated the two germline ends. Per the germline V gene, CDR1 is MDHEN and CDR2 is SYDVKM. Sequenced material consisted of expressed TCRB transcripts (all of the isolated RNA was reverse transcribed). Generated by immunoSEQ multiplex PCR, the TCRdb table keeps only in-frame clones and is missing some. Seen here are 120,000 to 150,000 clones, 9.5% to 10% observed once, and the top ten hold nearly 0.65%.

The chain employs TRBV28 and TRBJ1-2; maybe TRBD1 (5 bases). The TCR was taken from a woman in her thirties or forties in good health. The specimen sequenced was central memory CD4+ T cells from blood. For the CDR3, the DNA is TGTGCCAGCAGTTTAAGGGGCTATGGCTACACCTTC. Its protein is CASSLRGYGYTF.